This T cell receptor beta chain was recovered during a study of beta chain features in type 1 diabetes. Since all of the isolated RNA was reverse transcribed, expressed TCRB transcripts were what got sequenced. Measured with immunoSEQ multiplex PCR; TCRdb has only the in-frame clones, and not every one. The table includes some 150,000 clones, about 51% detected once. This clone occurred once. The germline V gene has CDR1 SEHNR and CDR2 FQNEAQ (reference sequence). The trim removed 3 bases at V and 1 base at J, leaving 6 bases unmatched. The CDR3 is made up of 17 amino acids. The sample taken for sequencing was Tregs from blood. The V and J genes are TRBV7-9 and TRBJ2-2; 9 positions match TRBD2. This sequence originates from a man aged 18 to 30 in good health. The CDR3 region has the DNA TGTGCCAGCAGCTTTCGGCTAGCGGGACTGAACACCGGGGAGCTGTTTTTT. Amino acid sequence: CASSFRLAGLNTGELFF.